What follows is one T cell receptor (beta chain) and its context. This sample was taken from a study of preoperative IRX-2 immunotherapy in early breast cancer. The sample's treatment: preoperative locoregional IRX-2 cytokine immunotherapy. Preoperative locoregional IRX-2 cytokine immunotherapy was tested in the phase Ib source study. This CDR3 spans 15 amino acids. The V end lost 6 bases, the J end lost 1 base, and 13 bases lay between the germline ends. CDR1 and CDR2 from the germline V gene are MNHGY and SAAAGT. Some clones are missing from TCRdb's copy, which holds only in-frame ones; the method was immunoSEQ multiplex PCR. The profile shows about 45,000 clones, approximately 75% of them singletons.

This receptor was taken from a human donor with breast cancer. Sequenced material: tumor tissue, taken after IRX-2 immunotherapy. The rearrangement joins TRBV6-8 to TRBJ2-1, with unresolved D. The CDR3 coding sequence is TGTGCCAGCAGAAGAGAGGATTCGTCCTACAATGAGCAGTTCTTC. Translating gives CASRREDSSYNEQFF.